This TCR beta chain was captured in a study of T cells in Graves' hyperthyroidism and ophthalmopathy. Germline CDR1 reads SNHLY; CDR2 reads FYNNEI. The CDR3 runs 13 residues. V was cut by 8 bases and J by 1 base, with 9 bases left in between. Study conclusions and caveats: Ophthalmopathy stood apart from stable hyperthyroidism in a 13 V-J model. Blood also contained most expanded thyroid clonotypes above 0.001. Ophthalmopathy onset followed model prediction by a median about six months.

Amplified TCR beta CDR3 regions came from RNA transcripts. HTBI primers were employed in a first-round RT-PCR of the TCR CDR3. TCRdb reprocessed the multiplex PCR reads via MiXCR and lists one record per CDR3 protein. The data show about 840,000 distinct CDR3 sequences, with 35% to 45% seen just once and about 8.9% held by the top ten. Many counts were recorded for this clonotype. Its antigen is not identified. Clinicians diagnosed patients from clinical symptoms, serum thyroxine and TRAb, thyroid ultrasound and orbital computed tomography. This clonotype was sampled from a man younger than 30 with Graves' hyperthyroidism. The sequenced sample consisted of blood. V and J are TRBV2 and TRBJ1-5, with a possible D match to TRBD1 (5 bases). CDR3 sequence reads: CASERGSNQPQHF. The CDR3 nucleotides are TGTGCCAGCGAAAGGGGCAGCAATCAGCCCCAGCATTTT.